These T cell receptor beta chains were read from a single sample in a study of control samples from healthy donors and cancer patients. TCRdb keeps only in-frame clones here, not all; method: immunoSEQ multiplex PCR. The sample consists of 98,000 or so clones, 79% of them appearing once. The specimen was blood. Source of these receptors: a woman in her twenties or thirties in good health. Both conserved end residues are part of each CDR3. The D gene is left open where the match is weak. Where a row states a size, it is once, few, many or the class of an expanded clone; other rows omit it.

clone_size j_call d_call v_call cdr3_length cdr3_aa cdr3_nt
. TRBJ1-6 . TRBV19 13 CASTSVRGSPLHF TGTGCCAGTACTTCAGTTAGGGGTTCACCCCTCCACTTT
. TRBJ1-2 TRBD1 TRBV2 15 CASQPWDRAIYGYTF TGTGCCAGCCAACCCTGGGACAGGGCGATTTATGGCTACACCTTC
few TRBJ1-2 . TRBV9 11 CASSGSGGYTF TGTGCCAGCAGCGGCAGTGGAGGCTACACCTTC
. TRBJ1-2 . TRBV18 13 CASSAKEAYGYTF TGTGCCAGCTCCGCCAAAGAAGCCTATGGCTACACCTTC
. TRBJ2-3 . TRBV5-1 15 CASSLTGTSTDTQYF TGCGCCAGCAGCTTGACCGGGACCAGCACAGATACGCAGTATTTT
. TRBJ1-5 . TRBV7-2 15 CASSLGGQSNQPQHF TGTGCCAGCAGCTTAGGCGGCCAAAGCAATCAGCCCCAGCATTTT
once TRBJ2-7 TRBD2 TRBV7-2 14 CASSTSGGPYEQYF TGTGCCAGCAGCACGAGCGGGGGACCCTACGAGCAGTACTTC
. TRBJ1-1 TRBD1 TRBV19 17 CASSIGQGALMNTEAFF TGTGCCAGTAGTATAGGACAGGGGGCTCTTATGAACACTGAAGCTTTCTTT
. TRBJ1-4 TRBD1 TRBV6-5 14 CASRRQGTNEKLFF TGTGCCAGCAGGCGACAGGGGACTAATGAAAAACTGTTTTTT
. TRBJ1-4 . TRBV5-6 17 CVSSLVGDTTTNEKLFF TGTGTCAGCAGCTTGGTAGGGGACACGACAACTAATGAAAAACTGTTTTTT
. TRBJ2-1 TRBD1 TRBV5-1 16 CASSLFLQGVLDEQFF TGCGCCAGCAGCTTGTTTTTACAGGGGGTTTTGGATGAGCAGTTCTTC
few TRBJ1-5 . TRBV7-7 13 CASSQLQGQPQHF TGTGCTAGCAGCCAGTTACAGGGCCAGCCCCAGCATTTT
few TRBJ1-1 TRBD1 TRBV12-5 15 CASGFLTGQGVRAFF TGTGCTAGTGGTTTCCTCACCGGACAGGGTGTGAGAGCTTTCTTT
. TRBJ1-5 . TRBV3-1/TRBV3-2 15 CASSQEGQGNQPQHF TGTGCCAGCAGCCAAGAAGGGCAGGGCAATCAGCCCCAGCATTTT
. TRBJ1-6 . TRBV5-6 12 CASSLGNSPLHF TGTGCCAGCAGCTTAGGGAATTCACCCCTCCACTTT
. TRBJ2-3 . TRBV7-2 12 CASSTRGDTQYF TGTGCCAGCAGCACAAGGGGGGATACGCAGTATTTT
. TRBJ2-3 TRBD2 TRBV7-8 17 CASSPPLAGGYTDTQYF TGTGCCAGCAGCCCCCCCCTAGCGGGGGGCTACACAGATACGCAGTATTTT
. TRBJ2-3 . TRBV4-3 15 CASSPSPTRADTQYF TGCGCCAGCAGCCCCTCCCCTACGAGGGCAGATACGCAGTATTTT
. TRBJ1-6 . TRBV27 14 CASRAEYYNSPLHF TGTGCCAGCAGAGCGGAATACTATAATTCACCCCTCCACTTT
. TRBJ2-6 TRBD1 TRBV7-9 19 CASSRFKRDRSSGANVLTF TGTGCCAGCAGCCGCTTCAAAAGGGACAGGAGCTCTGGGGCCAACGTCCTGACTTTC
. TRBJ1-1 . TRBV2 15 CASSGDAAVNTEAFF TGTGCCAGCAGTGGAGATGCGGCGGTGAACACTGAAGCTTTCTTT
. TRBJ2-7 . TRBV12-1 15 CASSYPGQTSYEQYF TGTGCCAGCAGCTACCCGGGACAAACATCCTACGAGCAGTACTTC
. TRBJ2-1 TRBD2 TRBV6-4 14 CASSDSRGGNEQFF TGTGCCAGCAGTGACTCGCGGGGGGGCAATGAGCAGTTCTTC
. TRBJ2-4 TRBD1 TRBV29-1 15 CSVRDRGWVKNIQYF TGCAGCGTTCGGGACAGGGGATGGGTCAAAAACATTCAGTACTTC
. TRBJ2-3 TRBD2 TRBV7-2 14 CASSGELAGEFRYF TGTGCCAGCAGCGGGGAATTAGCGGGGGAGTTTCGGTATTTT
. TRBJ1-6 . TRBV12-3/TRBV12-4 12 CASSLGHSPLHF TGTGCCAGCAGTTTAGGGCACTCACCCCTCCACTTT
. TRBJ1-1 . TRBV4-1 17 CASSPGRGLKSRTEAFF TGCGCCAGCAGCCCAGGTAGGGGCTTAAAATCGAGGACTGAAGCTTTCTTT
. TRBJ2-7 . TRBV10-3 13 CAISVNSGHEQYF TGTGCCATCAGTGTGAACTCGGGCCACGAGCAGTACTTC
once TRBJ1-5 . TRBV4-2 15 CASSQDEGRNQPQHF TGTGCCAGCAGCCAAGACGAGGGGCGCAATCAGCCCCAGCATTTT
. TRBJ2-1 . TRBV12-1 14 CASSHAGTSGEQFF TGTGCCAGCAGCCACGCCGGGACTAGTGGTGAGCAGTTCTTC
. TRBJ2-1 . TRBV6-5 14 CASSYSGHTNEQFF TGTGCCAGCAGTTACTCGGGACACACAAATGAGCAGTTCTTC
. TRBJ2-5 . TRBV4-3 15 CASSQERTSKETQYF TGCGCCAGCAGCCAAGAGCGGACATCAAAAGAGACCCAGTACTTC
. TRBJ2-5 TRBD2 TRBV5-8 16 CASSLWGLDLQETQYF TGTGCCAGCAGCTTGTGGGGACTAGACCTACAAGAGACCCAGTACTTC
. TRBJ2-3 . TRBV9 15 CASSVGGQSTDTQYF TGTGCCAGCAGCGTAGGTGGACAGAGCACAGATACGCAGTATTTT
few TRBJ2-7 . TRBV18 13 CASSPTAETRVSF TGTGCCAGCTCACCCACAGCGGAGACTAGGGTGAGTTTC
. TRBJ1-5 . TRBV19 15 CASLRTIYSNQPQHF TGTGCCAGTCTCAGGACCATCTATAGCAATCAGCCCCAGCATTTT
. TRBJ2-3 TRBD1 TRBV5-1 17 CASSLVTGGDSTDTQYF TGCGCCAGCAGCTTGGTCACAGGGGGCGACAGCACAGATACGCAGTATTTT
. TRBJ1-3 . TRBV4-3 13 CASSQARGNTIYF TGCGCCAGCAGCCAAGCTCGGGGGAACACCATATATTTT
few TRBJ1-1 . TRBV12-3/TRBV12-4 13 CASRLQLNTEAFF TGTGCCAGCAGGCTACAGCTGAACACTGAAGCTTTCTTT
. TRBJ2-5 . TRBV5-1 16 CASGVGGAGAQETQYF TGCGCCAGCGGTGTTGGGGGGGCCGGTGCTCAAGAGACCCAGTACTTC
. TRBJ1-6 . TRBV19 16 CASSTPGDRFNSPLHF TGTGCCAGTAGTACACCTGGAGACAGGTTCAATTCACCCCTCCACTTT
few TRBJ1-6 . TRBV5-4 16 CASSLAGSSYNSPLHF TGTGCCAGCAGCTTGGCCGGGAGCTCCTATAATTCACCCCTCCACTTT
. TRBJ1-4 . TRBV2 13 CASSQAGAEKLFF TGTGCCAGCAGTCAGGCAGGCGCGGAAAAACTGTTTTTT
few TRBJ2-7 TRBD1 TRBV7-8 15 CASSVRGTGLLEQYF TGTGCCAGCAGCGTCCGCGGGACAGGGCTTCTCGAGCAGTACTTC
few TRBJ2-2 . TRBV24-1 17 CATSDLRPGLHTGELFF TGTGCCACCAGTGATTTGCGCCCCGGGTTACACACCGGGGAGCTGTTTTTT